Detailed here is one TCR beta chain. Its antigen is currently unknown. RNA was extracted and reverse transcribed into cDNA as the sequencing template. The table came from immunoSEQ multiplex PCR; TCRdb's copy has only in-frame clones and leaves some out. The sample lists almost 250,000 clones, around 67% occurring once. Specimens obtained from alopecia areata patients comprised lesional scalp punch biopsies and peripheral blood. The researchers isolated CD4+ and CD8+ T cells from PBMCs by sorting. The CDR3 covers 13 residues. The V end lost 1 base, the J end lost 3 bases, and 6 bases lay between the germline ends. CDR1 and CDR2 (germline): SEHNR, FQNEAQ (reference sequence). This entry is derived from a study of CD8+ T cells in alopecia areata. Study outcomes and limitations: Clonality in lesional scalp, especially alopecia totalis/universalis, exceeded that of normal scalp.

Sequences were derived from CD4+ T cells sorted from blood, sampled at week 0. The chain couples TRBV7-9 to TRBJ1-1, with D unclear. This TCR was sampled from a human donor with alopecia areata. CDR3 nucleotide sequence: TGTGCCAGCAGCTTAGATGCAGACACTGAAGCTTTCTTT. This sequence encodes CASSLDADTEAFF.